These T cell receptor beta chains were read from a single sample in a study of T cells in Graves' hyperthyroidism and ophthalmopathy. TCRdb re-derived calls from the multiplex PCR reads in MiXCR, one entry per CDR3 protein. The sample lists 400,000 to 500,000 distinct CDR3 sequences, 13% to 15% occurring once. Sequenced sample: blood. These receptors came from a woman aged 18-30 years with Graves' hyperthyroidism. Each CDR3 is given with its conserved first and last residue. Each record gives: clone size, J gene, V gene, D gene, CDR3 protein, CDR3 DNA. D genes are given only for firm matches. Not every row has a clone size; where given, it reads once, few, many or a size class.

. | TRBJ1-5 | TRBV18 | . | CASSPPTGGGPQPQHF | TGTGCCAGCTCACCACCGACTGGGGGTGGGCCTCAGCCCCAGCATTTT
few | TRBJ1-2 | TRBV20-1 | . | CSAASAGAQNYGYTF | TGCAGTGCTGCATCGGCTGGGGCGCAAAACTATGGCTACACCTTC
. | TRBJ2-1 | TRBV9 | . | CASSARPSARSNEQFF | TGTGCCAGCAGCGCCCGTCCTAGCGCTAGAAGCAATGAGCAGTTCTTC
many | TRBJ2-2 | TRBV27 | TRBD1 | CASSLSGGITGELFF | TGTGCCAGCAGTTTGTCAGGGGGTATCACCGGGGAGCTGTTTTTT
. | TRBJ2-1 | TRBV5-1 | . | CASSFVSDSSYNEQFF | TGCGCCAGCAGCTTTGTCAGCGATAGCTCCTACAATGAGCAGTTCTTC
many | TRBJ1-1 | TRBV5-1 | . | CASSNGQLNTEAFF | TGCGCCAGCAGCAACGGACAGCTAAACACTGAAGCTTTCTTT
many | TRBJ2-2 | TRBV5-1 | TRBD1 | CASSLAGGQGPLNGELFF | TGCGCCAGCAGCTTGGCCGGTGGACAGGGGCCTCTAAACGGGGAGCTGTTTTTT
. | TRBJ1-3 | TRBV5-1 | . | CASSLAQDSSGNTIYF | TGCGCCAGCAGCTTGGCCCAGGACAGCTCTGGAAACACCATATATTTT
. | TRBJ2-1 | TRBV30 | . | CAWSDKEQFF | TGTGCCTGGAGTGATAAGGAGCAGTTCTTC
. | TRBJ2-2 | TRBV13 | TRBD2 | CASSPRTSGSHTGELFF | TGTGCCAGCAGCCCCAGGACTAGCGGGAGTCACACCGGGGAGCTGTTTTTT
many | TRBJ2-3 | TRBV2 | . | CASSEVRARTDTQYF | TGTGCCAGCAGTGAAGTCAGGGCCCGCACAGATACGCAGTATTTT
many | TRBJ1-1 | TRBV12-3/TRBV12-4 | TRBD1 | CASSWDAGGLITEAFF | TGTGCCAGCAGTTGGGATGCAGGGGGGCTCATCACTGAAGCTTTCTTT
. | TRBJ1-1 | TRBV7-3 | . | CASSSGGNTGNTEAFF | TGTGCCAGCAGCTCGGGTGGGAACACAGGAAACACTGAAGCTTTCTTT
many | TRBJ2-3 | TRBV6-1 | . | CASTHSASLADTQYF | TGTGCCAGCACCCACTCGGCTAGCTTGGCAGATACGCAGTATTTT
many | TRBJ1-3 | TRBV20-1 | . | CSARDAVSGNTIYF | TGCAGTGCTAGAGATGCCGTCTCTGGAAACACCATATATTTT
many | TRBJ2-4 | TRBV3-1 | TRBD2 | CASSQEEAGVSPIQYF | TGTGCCAGCAGCCAAGAGGAGGCGGGAGTGAGTCCCATTCAGTACTTC
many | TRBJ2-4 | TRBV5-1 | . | CASSFGGAWEAGNIQYF | TGCGCCAGCAGCTTTGGTGGGGCCTGGGAGGCCGGAAACATTCAGTACTTC
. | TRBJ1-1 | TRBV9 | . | CASRPRGTMNTEAFF | TGTGCCAGCAGGCCTCGCGGGACAATGAACACTGAAGCTTTCTTT
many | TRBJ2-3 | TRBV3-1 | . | CASSPNPTGTSTDTQYF | TGTGCCAGCAGCCCGAACCCGACCGGGACTAGCACAGATACGCAGTATTTT
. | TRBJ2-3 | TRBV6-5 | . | CASSYWGGGDTDTQYF | TGTGCCAGCAGTTACTGGGGAGGAGGGGATACAGATACGCAGTATTTT
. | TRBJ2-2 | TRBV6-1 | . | CASRPTSRGGGTGELFF | TGTGCCAGCAGGCCGACTAGTAGGGGGGGGGGGACCGGGGAGCTGTTTTTT
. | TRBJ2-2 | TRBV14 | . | CASSRTVRYLRELFF | TGTGCCAGCAGCCGGACAGTACGCTATCTCAGGGAGCTGTTTTTT
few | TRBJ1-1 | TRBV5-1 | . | CASRGEGSAFF | TGCGCCAGCAGAGGGGAAGGGTCCGCTTTCTTT
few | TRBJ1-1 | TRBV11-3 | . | CASSLDGGPAGAFF | TGTGCCAGCAGCTTAGATGGAGGACCAGCGGGGGCTTTCTTT
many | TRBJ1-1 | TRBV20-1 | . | CSARGGLMNTEAFF | TGCAGTGCTAGGGGGGGTCTTATGAACACTGAAGCTTTCTTT
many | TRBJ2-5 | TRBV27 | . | CASSVHGGTKETQYF | TGTGCCAGCAGTGTCCACGGAGGAACCAAAGAGACCCAGTACTTC
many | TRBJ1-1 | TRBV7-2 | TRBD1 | CASSPGGIANTEAFF | TGTGCCAGCAGCCCAGGGGGCATCGCGAACACTGAAGCTTTCTTT
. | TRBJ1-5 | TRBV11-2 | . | CASSLGAGGEQPQHF | TGTGCCAGCAGCTTAGGGGCCGGGGGGGAACAGCCCCAGCATTTT
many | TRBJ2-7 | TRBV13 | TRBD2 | CASSLTSGQAYEQYF | TGTGCCAGCAGCTTAACTAGCGGCCAGGCCTACGAGCAGTACTTC
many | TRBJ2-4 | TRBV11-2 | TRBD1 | CASSLQGALLQYF | TGTGCCAGCAGCTTACAGGGGGCCCTCCTTCAGTACTTC
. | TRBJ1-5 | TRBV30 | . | CAWGNQPQHF | TGTGCCTGGGGGAATCAGCCCCAGCATTTT
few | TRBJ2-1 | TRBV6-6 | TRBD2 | CASSYSGGRVYNEQFF | TGTGCCAGCAGTTACTCTGGGGGGAGGGTCTACAATGAGCAGTTCTTC
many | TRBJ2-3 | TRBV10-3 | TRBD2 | CAIKAPLGSGLADTQYF | TGTGCCATCAAGGCCCCCTTGGGTAGCGGGTTGGCAGATACGCAGTATTTT
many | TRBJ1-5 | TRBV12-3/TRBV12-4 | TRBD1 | CASSLVDRNQPQHF | TGTGCCAGCAGTCTGGTGGACAGGAATCAGCCCCAGCATTTT
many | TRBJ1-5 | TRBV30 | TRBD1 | CAWGRGRNQPQHF | TGTGCCTGGGGCAGGGGGCGGAATCAGCCCCAGCATTTT
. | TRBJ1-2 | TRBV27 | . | CASSSFLRRDNYGYTF | TGTGCCAGCAGTTCCTTCCTCCGCAGGGACAACTATGGCTACACCTTC
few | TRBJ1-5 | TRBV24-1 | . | CATSQGAGLNQPQHF | TGTGCCACCAGTCAAGGGGCAGGCCTAAATCAGCCCCAGCATTTT
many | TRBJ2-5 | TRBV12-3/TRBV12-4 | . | CASTGEISWETQYF | TGTGCCAGCACAGGGGAAATATCTTGGGAGACCCAGTACTTC
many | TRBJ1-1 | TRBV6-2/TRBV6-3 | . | CASRKGIAEAFF | TGTGCCAGCAGAAAGGGCATCGCTGAAGCTTTCTTT
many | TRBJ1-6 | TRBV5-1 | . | CASSPTEGRLVGSPLHF | TGCGCCAGCAGCCCTACCGAGGGCCGCCTTGTTGGTTCACCCCTCCACTTT
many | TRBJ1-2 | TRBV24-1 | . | CATSGSTRENYGYTF | TGTGCCACCAGTGGGAGCACCAGGGAAAACTATGGCTACACCTTC
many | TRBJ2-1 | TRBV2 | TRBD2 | CASSVGLAGFF | TGTGCCAGCAGTGTGGGGCTAGCGGGGTTCTTC
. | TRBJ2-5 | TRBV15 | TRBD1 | CATSRRTGRETQYF | TGTGCCACCAGCCGTAGGACAGGGCGAGAGACCCAGTACTTC
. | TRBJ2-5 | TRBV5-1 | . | CASSGDTQETQYF | TGCGCCAGCAGCGGGGACACGCAAGAGACCCAGTACTTC
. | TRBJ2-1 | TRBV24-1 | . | CATSPNPTGPLTYNEQFF | TGTGCCACCAGTCCAAACCCCACAGGGCCCCTTACCTACAATGAGCAGTTCTTC
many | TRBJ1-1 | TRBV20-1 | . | CSAEELRGPGGTEAFF | TGCAGTGCTGAGGAATTAAGGGGACCCGGGGGCACTGAAGCTTTCTTT
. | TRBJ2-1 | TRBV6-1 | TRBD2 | CASSASGGLYNEQFF | TGTGCCAGCAGTGCGAGCGGGGGACTTTACAATGAGCAGTTCTTC
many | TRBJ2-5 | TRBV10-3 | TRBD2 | CAIRQGTSERETQYF | TGTGCCATCAGGCAAGGGACTAGCGAACGAGAGACCCAGTACTTC
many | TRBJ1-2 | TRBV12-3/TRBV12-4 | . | CASSPGKSYNYGYTF | TGTGCCAGCAGTCCCGGAAAAAGCTATAACTATGGCTACACCTTC